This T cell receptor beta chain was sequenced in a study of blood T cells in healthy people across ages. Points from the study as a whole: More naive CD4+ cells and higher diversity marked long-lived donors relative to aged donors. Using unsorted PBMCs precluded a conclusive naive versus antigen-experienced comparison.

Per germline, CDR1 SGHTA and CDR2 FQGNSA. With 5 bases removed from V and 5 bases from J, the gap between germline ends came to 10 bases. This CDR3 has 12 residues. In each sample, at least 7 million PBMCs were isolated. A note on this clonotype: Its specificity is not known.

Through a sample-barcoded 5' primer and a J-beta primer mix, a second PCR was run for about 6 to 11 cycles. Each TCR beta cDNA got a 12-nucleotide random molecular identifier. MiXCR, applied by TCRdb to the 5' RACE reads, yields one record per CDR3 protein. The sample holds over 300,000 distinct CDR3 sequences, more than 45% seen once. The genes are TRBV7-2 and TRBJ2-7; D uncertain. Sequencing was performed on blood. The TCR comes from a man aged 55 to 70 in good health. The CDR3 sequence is CASSRVGNEQYF. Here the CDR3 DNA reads TGTGCCAGCAGCAGAGTGGGTAACGAGCAGTACTTC. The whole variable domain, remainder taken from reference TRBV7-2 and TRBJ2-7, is GAGVSQSPSNKVTEKGKDVELRCDPISGHTALYWYRQSLGQGLEFLIYFQGNSAPDKSGLPSDRFSAERTGGSVSTLTIQRTQQEDSAVYLCASSRVGNEQYFGPGTRLTVT.